The sample holds one count of the clone carrying this T cell receptor beta chain. The length of the CDR3 is 11 residues. V gave up 7 bases and J gave up 5 bases, with 6 bases separating them. This entry comes from a study of blood T cell repertoires in COVID-19. Using immunoSEQ multiplex PCR, the repertoire was profiled, and TCRdb retains in-frame clones only, with some absent. This table has more than 60,000 clones, 88% appearing once. The sequence was collected from a woman in her 40s who had recovered from COVID-19. The sequenced sample was PBMCs or T cells enriched from blood (not recorded which). This rearrangement joins TRBV12-3 or TRBV12-4 to TRBJ2-1; D remains unclear. CDR3 in DNA: TGTGCCAGCACTAGAAACAATGAGCAGTTCTTC. Encoded protein: CASTRNNEQFF.